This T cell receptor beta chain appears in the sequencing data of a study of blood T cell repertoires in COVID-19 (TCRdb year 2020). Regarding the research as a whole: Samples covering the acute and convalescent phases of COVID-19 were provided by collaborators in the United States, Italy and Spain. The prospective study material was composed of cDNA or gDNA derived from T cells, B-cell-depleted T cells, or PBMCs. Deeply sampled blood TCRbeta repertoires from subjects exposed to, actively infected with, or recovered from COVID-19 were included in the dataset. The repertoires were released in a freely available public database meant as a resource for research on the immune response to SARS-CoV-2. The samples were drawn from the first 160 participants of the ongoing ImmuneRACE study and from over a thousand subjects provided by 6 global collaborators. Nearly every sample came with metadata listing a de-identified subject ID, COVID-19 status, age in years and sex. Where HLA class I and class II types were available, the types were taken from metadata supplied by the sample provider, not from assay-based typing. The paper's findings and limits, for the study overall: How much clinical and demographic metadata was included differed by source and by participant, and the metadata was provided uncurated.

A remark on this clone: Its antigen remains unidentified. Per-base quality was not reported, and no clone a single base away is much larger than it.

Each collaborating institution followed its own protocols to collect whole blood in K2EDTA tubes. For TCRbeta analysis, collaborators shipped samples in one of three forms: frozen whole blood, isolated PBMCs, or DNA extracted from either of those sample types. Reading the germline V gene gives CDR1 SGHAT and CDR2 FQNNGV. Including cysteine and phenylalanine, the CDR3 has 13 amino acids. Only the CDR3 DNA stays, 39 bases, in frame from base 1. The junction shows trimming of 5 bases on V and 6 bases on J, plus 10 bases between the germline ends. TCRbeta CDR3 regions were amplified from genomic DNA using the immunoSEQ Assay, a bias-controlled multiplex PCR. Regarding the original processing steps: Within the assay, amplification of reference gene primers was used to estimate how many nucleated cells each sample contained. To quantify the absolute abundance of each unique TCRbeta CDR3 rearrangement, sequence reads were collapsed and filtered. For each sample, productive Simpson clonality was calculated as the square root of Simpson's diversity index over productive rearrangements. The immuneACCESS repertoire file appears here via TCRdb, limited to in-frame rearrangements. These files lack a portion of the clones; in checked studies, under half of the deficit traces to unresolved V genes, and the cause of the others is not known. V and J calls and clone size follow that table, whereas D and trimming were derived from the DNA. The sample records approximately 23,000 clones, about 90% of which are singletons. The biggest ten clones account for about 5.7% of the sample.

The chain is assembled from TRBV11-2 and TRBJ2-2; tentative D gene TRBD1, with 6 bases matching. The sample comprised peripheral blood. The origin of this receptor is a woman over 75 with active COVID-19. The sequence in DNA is TGTGCCAGCAGCCCAGGGGTTGCCGGGGAGCTGTTTTTT. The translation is CASSPGVAGELFF.